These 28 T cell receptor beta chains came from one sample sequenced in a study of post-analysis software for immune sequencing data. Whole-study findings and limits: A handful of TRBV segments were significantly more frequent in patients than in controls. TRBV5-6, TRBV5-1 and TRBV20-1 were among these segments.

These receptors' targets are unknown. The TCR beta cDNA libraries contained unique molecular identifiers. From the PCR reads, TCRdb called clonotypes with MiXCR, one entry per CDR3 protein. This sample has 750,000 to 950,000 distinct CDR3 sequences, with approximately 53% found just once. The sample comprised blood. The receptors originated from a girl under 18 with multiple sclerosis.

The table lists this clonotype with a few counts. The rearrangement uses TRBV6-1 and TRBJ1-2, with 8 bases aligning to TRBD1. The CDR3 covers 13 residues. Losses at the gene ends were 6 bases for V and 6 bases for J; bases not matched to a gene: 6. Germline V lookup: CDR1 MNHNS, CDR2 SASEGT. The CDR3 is CASSPDRGDGYTF. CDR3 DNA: TGTGCCAGCAGCCCCGACAGGGGCGATGGCTACACCTTC.

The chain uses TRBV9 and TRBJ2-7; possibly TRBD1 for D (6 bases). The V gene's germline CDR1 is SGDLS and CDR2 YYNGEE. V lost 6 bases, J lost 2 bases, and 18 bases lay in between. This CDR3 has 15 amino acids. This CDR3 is CASTRGGQGPYEQYF. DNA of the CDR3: TGTGCCAGCACCCGTGGGGGCCAGGGCCCCTACGAGCAGTACTTC.

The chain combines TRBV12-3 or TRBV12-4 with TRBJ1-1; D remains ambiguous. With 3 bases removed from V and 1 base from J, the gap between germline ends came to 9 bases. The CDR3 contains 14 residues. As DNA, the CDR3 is TGTGCCAGCAGTTTGGCTTTGTGGAACACTGAAGCTTTCTTT. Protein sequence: CASSLALWNTEAFF.

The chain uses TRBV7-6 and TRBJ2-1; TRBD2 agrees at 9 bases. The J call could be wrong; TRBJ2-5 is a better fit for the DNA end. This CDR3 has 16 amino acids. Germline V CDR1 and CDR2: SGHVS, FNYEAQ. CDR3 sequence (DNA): TGTGCCAGCAGCTTAGCATCGGCGGGGGGGCCCGAGACCCAGTACTTC. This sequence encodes CASSLASAGGPETQYF.

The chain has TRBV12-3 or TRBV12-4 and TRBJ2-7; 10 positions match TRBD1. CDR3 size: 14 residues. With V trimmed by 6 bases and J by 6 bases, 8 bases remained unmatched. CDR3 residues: CASRSGQGVSEQYF. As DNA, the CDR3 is TGTGCCAGCAGGTCCGGACAGGGGGTCTCCGAGCAGTACTTC.

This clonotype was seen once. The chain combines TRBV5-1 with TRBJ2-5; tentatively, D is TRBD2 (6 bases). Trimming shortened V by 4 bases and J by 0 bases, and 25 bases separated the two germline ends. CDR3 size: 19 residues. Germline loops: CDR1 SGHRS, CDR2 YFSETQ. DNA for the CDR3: TGCGCCAGCAGCCAACCCGGGACTCCTGAACCGAAGTACCAAGAGACCCAGTACTTC. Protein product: CASSQPGTPEPKYQETQYF. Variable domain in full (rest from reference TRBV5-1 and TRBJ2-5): KAGVTQTPRYLIKTRGQQVTLSCSPISGHRSVSWYQQTPGQGLQFLFEYFSETQRNKGNFPGRFSGRQFSNSRSEMNVSTLELGDSALYLCASSQPGTPEPKYQETQYFGPGTRLLVL.

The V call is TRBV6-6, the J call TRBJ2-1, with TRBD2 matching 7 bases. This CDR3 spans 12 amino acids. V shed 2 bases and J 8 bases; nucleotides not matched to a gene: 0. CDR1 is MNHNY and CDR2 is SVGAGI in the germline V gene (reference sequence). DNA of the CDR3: TGTGCCAGCAGTTACGGGAGGGATGAGCAGTTCTTC. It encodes CASSYGRDEQFF.

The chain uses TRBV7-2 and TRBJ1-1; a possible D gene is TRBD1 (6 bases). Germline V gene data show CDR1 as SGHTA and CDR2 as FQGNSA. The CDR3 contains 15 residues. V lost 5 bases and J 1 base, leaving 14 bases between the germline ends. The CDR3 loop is CASSPGGATNTEAFF. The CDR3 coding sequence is TGTGCCAGCAGCCCTGGGGGCGCCACGAACACTGAAGCTTTCTTT. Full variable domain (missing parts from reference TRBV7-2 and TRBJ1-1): GAGVSQSPSNKVTEKGKDVELRCDPISGHTALYWYRQSLGQGLEFLIYFQGNSAPDKSGLPSDRFSAERTGGSVSTLTIQRTQQEDSAVYLCASSPGGATNTEAFFGQGTRLTVV.

In DNA form, the CDR3 reads TGTGCCAGCAGCAACCGAAGCAGCGGGAGGGCCGATGAGCAGTTCTTC. It translates to CASSNRSSGRADEQFF. The chain combines TRBV7-3 with TRBJ2-1; TRBD2 matches at 10 bases. The germline V gene has CDR1 SGHTA and CDR2 FQGTGA. With 5 bases clipped from V and 8 bases from J, the junction kept 12 bases outside the gene matches. The CDR3 runs to 16 residues.

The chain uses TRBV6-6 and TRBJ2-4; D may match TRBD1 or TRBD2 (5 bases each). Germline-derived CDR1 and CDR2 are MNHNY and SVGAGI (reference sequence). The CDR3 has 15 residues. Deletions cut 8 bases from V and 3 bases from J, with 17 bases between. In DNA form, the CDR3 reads TGTGCCAGCCTAACGGTCTTGGGGGTCAAAAACATTCAGTACTTC. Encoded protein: CASLTVLGVKNIQYF.

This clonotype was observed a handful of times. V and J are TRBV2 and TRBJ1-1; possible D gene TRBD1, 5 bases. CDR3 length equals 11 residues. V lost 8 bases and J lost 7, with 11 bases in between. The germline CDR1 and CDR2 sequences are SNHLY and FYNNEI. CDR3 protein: CASSGAHEAFF. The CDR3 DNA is TGTGCCAGCTCCGGGGCCCATGAAGCTTTCTTT.

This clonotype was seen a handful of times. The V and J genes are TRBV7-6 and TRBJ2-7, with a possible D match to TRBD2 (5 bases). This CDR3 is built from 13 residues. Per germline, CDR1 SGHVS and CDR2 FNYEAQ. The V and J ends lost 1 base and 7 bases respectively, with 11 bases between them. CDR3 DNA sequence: TGTGCCAGCAGCTTAGGTCTGCCGGGGGAGCAGTACTTC. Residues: CASSLGLPGEQYF.

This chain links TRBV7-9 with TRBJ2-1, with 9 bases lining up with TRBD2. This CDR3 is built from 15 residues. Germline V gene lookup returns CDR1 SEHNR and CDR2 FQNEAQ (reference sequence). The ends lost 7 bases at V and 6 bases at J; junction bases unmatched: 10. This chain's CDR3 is CASTEAGTSFNEQFF. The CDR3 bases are TGTGCCAGCACCGAGGCCGGGACTAGCTTCAATGAGCAGTTCTTC.

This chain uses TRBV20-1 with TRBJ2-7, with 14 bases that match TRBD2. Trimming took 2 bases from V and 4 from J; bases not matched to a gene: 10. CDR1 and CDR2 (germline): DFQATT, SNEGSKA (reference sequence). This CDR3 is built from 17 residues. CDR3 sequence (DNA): TGCAGTGCTAGACGGCCGGGACTAGCGGGAGTGTTATACGAGCAGTACTTC. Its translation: CSARRPGLAGVLYEQYF.

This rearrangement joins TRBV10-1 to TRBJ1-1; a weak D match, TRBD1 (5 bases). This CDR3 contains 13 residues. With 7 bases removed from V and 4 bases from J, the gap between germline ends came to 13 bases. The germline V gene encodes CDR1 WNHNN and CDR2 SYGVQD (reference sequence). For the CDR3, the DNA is TGCGCCAGCACCCCAGGCGGGGCCACTGAAGCTTTCTTT. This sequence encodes CASTPGGATEAFF.

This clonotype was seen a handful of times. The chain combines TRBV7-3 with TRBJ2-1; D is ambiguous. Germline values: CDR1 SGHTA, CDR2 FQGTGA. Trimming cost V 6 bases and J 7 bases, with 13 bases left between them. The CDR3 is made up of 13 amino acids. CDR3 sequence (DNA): TGTGCCAGCAGTCCAGAGATAGATAATGAGCAGTTCTTC. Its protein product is CASSPEIDNEQFF.

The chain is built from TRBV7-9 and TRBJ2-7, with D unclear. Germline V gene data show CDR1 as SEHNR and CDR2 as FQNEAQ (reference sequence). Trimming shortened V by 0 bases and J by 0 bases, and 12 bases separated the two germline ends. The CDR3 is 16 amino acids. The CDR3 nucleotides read TGTGCCAGCAGCTTAGCGCTGCAAGCCAGCTCCTACGAGCAGTACTTC. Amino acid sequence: CASSLALQASSYEQYF.

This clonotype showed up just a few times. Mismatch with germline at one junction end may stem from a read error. The CDR3, as DNA: TGCAGCGCTAGTCCTAGCGGGAGCACAGATACGCAGTATTTT. This sequence encodes CSASPSGSTDTQYF. The chain combines TRBV20-1 with TRBJ2-3; 8 nucleotides match TRBD2. Germline V gene lookup returns CDR1 DFQATT and CDR2 SNEGSKA (reference sequence). The CDR3 loop spans 14 amino acids.

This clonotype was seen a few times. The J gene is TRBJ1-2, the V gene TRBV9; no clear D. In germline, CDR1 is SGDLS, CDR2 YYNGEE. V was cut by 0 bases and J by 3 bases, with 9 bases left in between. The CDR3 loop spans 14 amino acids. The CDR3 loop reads CASSVASWDYGYTF. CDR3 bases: TGTGCCAGCAGCGTAGCAAGTTGGGACTATGGCTACACCTTC.

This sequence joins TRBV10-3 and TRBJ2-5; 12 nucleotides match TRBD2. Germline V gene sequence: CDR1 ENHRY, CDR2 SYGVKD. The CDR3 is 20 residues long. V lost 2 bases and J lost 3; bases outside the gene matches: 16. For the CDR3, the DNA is TGTGCCATCAGTGAGATTAGGACTAGCGGGGCCCTTGGAGTCGAAGAGACCCAGTACTTC. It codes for CAISEIRTSGALGVEETQYF.

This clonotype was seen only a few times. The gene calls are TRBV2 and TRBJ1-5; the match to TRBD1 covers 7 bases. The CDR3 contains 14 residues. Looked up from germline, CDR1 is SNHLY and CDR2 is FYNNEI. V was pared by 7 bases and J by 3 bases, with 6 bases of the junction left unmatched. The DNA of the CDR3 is TGTGCCAGCAACGGGGACAGACACAATCAGCCCCAGCATTTT. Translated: CASNGDRHNQPQHF. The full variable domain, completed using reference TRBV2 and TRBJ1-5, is EPEVTQTPSHQVTQMGQEVILRCVPISNHLYFYWYRQILGQKVEFLVSFYNNEISEKSEIFDDQFSVERPDGSNFTLKIRSTKLEDSAMYFCASNGDRHNQPQHFGDGTRLSIL.

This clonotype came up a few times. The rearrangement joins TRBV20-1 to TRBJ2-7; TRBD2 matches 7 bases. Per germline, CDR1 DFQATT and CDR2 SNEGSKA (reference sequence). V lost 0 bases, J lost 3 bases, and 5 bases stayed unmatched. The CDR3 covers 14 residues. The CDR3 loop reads CSAREPSGGYEQYF. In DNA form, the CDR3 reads TGCAGTGCTAGAGAGCCTAGCGGAGGCTACGAGCAGTACTTC.

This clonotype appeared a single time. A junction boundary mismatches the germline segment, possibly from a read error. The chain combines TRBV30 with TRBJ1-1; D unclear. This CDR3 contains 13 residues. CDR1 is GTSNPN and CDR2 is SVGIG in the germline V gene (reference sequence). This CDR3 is CAWSVRPNTKAFF. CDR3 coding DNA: TGTGCCTGGAGTGTACGGCCGAACACTAAAGCTTTCTTT.

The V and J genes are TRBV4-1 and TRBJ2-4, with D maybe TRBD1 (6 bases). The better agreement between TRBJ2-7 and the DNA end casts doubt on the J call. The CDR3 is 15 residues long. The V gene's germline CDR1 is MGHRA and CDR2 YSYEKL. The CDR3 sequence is CASSQDNVGAYEQYF. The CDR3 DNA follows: TGCGCCAGCAGCCAAGATAACGTGGGGGCTTACGAGCAGTACTTC.

The CDR3 reads CASSLSGGSRYNEQFF. In nucleotides, the CDR3 is TGTGCCAGCAGCTTGAGTGGCGGGAGTCGATACAATGAGCAGTTCTTC. This chain joins TRBV7-3 and TRBJ2-1, with 7 bases lining up with TRBD2. J was trimmed by 4 bases and V by 3 bases; bases with no gene match: 9. Germline CDR1 and CDR2: SGHTA and FQGTGA. The CDR3 is made up of 16 amino acids.

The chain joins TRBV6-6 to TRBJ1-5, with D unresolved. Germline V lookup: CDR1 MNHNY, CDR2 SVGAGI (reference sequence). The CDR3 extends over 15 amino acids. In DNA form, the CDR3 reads TGTGCTGTCGGGGTTCGCTCAGAGAGCAATCAGCCCCAGCATTTT. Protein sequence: CAVGVRSESNQPQHF.

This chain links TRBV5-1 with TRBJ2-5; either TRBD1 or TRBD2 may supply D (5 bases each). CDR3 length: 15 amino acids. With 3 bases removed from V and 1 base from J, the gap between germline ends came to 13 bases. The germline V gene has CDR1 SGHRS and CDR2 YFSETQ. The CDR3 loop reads CASSWEIGAQETQYF. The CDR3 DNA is TGCGCCAGCAGCTGGGAAATCGGGGCCCAAGAGACCCAGTACTTC.

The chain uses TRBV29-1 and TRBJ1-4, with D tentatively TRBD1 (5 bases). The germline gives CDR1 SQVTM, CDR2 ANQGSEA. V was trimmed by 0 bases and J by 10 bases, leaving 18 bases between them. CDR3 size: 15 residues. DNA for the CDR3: TGCAGCGTTGAAGACCCTGCAGATTTTAGGGGAAAACTGTTTTTT. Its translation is CSVEDPADFRGKLFF.